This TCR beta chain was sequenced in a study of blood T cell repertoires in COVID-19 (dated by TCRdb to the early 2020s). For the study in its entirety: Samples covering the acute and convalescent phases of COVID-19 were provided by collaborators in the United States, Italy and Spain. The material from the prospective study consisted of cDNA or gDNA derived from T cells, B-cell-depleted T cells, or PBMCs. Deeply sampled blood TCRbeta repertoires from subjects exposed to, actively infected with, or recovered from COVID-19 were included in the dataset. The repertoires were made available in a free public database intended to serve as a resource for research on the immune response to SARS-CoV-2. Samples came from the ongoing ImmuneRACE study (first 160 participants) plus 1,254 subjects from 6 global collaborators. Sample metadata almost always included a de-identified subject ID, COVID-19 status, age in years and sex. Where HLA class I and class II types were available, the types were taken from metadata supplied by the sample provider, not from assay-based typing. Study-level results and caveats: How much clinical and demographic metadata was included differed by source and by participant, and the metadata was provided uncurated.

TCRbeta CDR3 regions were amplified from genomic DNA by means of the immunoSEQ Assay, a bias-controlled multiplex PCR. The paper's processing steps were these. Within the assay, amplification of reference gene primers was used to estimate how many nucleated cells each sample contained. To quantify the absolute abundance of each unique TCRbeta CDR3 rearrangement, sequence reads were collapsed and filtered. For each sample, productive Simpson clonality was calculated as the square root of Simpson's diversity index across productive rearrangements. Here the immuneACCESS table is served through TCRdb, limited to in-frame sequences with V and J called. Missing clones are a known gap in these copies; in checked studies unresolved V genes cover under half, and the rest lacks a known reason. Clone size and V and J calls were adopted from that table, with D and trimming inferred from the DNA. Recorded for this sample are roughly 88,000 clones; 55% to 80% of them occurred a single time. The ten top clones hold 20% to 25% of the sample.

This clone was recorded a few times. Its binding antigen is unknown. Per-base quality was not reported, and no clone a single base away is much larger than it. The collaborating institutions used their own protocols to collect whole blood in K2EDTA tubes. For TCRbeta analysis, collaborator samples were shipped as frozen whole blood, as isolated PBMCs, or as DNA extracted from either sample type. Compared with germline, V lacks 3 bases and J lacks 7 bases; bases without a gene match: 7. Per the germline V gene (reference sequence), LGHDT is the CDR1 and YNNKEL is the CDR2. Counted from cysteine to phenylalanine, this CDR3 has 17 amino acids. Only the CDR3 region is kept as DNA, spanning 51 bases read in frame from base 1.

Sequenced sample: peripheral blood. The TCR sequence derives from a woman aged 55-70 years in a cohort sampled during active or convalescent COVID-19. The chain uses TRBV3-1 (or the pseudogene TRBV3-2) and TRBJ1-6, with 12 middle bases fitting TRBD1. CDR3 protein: CASSQRGQGAGNSPLHF. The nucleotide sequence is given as TGTGCCAGCAGCCAGCGGGGACAGGGGGCGGGGAATTCACCCCTCCACTTT.